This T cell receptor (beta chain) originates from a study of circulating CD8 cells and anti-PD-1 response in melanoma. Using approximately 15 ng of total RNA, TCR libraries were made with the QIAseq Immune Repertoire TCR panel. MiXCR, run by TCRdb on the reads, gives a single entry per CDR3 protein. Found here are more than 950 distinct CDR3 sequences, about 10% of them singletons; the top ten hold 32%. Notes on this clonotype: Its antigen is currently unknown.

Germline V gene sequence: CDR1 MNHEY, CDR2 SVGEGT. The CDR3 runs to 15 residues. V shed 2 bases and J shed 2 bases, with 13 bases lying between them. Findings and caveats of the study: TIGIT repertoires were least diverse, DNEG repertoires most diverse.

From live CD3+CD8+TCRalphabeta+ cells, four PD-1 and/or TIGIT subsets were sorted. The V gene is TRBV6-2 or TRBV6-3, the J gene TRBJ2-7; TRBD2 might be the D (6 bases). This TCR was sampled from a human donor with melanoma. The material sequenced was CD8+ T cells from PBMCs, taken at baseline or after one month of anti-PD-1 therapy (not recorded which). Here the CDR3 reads CASSYSPGRTYEQYF. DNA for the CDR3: TGTGCCAGCAGTTACAGCCCGGGGAGGACCTACGAGCAGTACTTC.